What follows is one TCR beta chain and its context. This entry is derived from a study of T cell changes during pregnancy in multiple sclerosis. Using immunoSEQ multiplex PCR, the repertoire was profiled, and TCRdb retains in-frame clones only, with some absent. The data contain about 31,000 clones, around 90% of them seen just once; the ten biggest clones take up 8.5% to 10%. The receptor was isolated from a female donor with multiple sclerosis, enrolled in a pregnancy study. The starting material was CD8+ T cells from peripheral blood mononuclear cells, obtained in the first trimester of pregnancy.

The CDR3 DNA follows: TGCGCCAGCAGCTTGGACGGACAGGGGAGTGAGGATGACTATGGCTACACCTTC. Amino acids: CASSLDGQGSEDDYGYTF. The rearrangement joins TRBV5-1 to TRBJ1-2; TRBD1 matches 9 bases. From germline, CDR1 is SGHRS and CDR2 YFSETQ. V lost 0 bases to trimming and J lost 3 bases; unmatched junction nucleotides: 12. The CDR3 contains 18 residues.